The clone carrying this T cell receptor beta chain was detected only a few times. These data originate in a study of blood T cell repertoires in COVID-19. About the research overall: Sample material is recorded as cDNA or gDNA derived from T cells, B-cell-depleted T cells, or PBMCs.

Germline V gene sequence: CDR1 MNHEY, CDR2 SVGAGI. V lost 7 bases to trimming and J lost 3 bases; unmatched junction nucleotides: 2. The CDR3 contains 12 residues. Methods used by the authors: Reference gene primer amplification gave nucleated cell count estimates. TCRdb's copy holds only in-frame clones and misses some; the assay was immunoSEQ multiplex PCR. V and J calls and clone size are copied from that table; D and trimming were computed from the DNA. The sample lists 200,000 to 300,000 clones, about 84% seen once, with around 12% in the top ten. The sample was peripheral blood. The source is a man older than 75 with acute or convalescent COVID-19. This chain uses TRBV6-5 with TRBJ1-2, with 7 bases fitting TRBD1. Written as DNA, the CDR3 is TGTGCCAGCACCGACAGGGACTATGGCTACACCTTC. It specifies CASTDRDYGYTF.